The 14 T cell receptor beta chains reported below all come from one sample, sequenced in a study of cytomegalovirus exposure and HLA in healthy donors. Data came from immunoSEQ multiplex PCR; TCRdb stores just in-frame clones and leaves some out. The sample has about 330,000 clones; 75% to 90% are singletons. The sequenced material came from PBMCs. The receptors were sampled from a woman between 18 and 30 years old in good health and CMV-seronegative.

The chain uses TRBV5-4 and TRBJ1-3, with D perhaps TRBD1 (6 bases). Trimming took 4 bases from V and 0 from J, leaving 14 bases between them. This CDR3 is 16 amino acids long. From germline, CDR1 is SGHNT and CDR2 YYREEE (reference sequence). The CDR3 here is CASSRGGGPSGNTIYF. The CDR3 DNA reads as TGTGCCAGCAGCCGCGGGGGGGGCCCCTCTGGAAACACCATATATTTT.

The rearrangement uses TRBV9 and TRBJ2-7; possible D gene TRBD2, 5 bases. This CDR3 is 15 amino acids long. The ends were cut back, 4 bases at V and 4 bases at J, with 18 bases in the middle. The germline CDR1 and CDR2 sequences are SGDLS and YYNGEE. CDR3 in amino acids: CASSSSGVEGYEQYF. DNA for the CDR3: TGTGCCAGCAGCTCCTCCGGGGTAGAAGGTTACGAGCAGTACTTC. Looking up the rest from reference TRBV9 and TRBJ2-7 gives the full variable domain: DSGVTQTPKHLITATGQRVTLRCSPRSGDLSVYWYQQSLDQGLQFLIQYYNGEERAKGNILERFSAQQFPDLHSELNLSSLELGDSALYFCASSSSGVEGYEQYFGPGTRLTVT.

This chain connects TRBV7-3 to TRBJ2-3; 15 nucleotides align to TRBD2. Germline V gene sequence: CDR1 SGHTA, CDR2 FQGTGA. J gave up 2 bases and V 4 bases, and 4 bases lay outside the gene matches. The CDR3 is made up of 17 amino acids. For the CDR3, the DNA is TGTGCCAGCAGCTCTGGACTAGCGGGAGGGATCACAGATACGCAGTATTTT. It translates to CASSSGLAGGITDTQYF.

The rearrangement links TRBV11-2 to TRBJ1-5; D possibly corresponds to TRBD1 (6 bases). The CDR3 length is 15 residues. V lost 5 bases and J 7 bases, leaving 18 bases between the germline ends. Germline loops: CDR1 SGHAT, CDR2 FQNNGV. For the CDR3, the DNA is TGTGCCAGCAGCCTAGGGGGGGGACTAGGGCAGCCCCAGCATTTT. Its protein product is CASSLGGGLGQPQHF.

V is TRBV6-4 and J is TRBJ1-2, with D maybe TRBD1 (5 bases). The CDR3 is 12 amino acids. Germline lookup yields CDR1 MRHNA and CDR2 SNTAGT. V was cut by 6 bases and J by 4 bases, with 9 bases left in between. The CDR3 nucleotides are TGTGCCAGCAGAGGGGTAGGCTATGGCTACACCTTC. It encodes CASRGVGYGYTF.

The genes are TRBV7-9 and TRBJ2-7; the match to TRBD2 covers 10 bases. V lost 5 bases, J lost 4 bases, and 5 bases stayed unmatched. The CDR3 length is 14 residues. From germline, CDR1 is SEHNR and CDR2 FQNEAQ (reference sequence). Here the CDR3 reads CASSPTSGFYEQYF. CDR3 sequence (DNA): TGTGCCAGCAGCCCGACTAGCGGGTTTTACGAGCAGTACTTC.

The rearrangement joins TRBV5-1 to TRBJ1-1, with a tentative D call TRBD1 (6 bases). Trimming removed 4 bases at V and 4 bases at J, with 14 bases between. Germline V gene lookup returns CDR1 SGHRS and CDR2 YFSETQ. The length of the CDR3 is 14 residues. CDR3 sequence reads: CASSAQGGGTEAFF. The CDR3 nucleotides are TGCGCCAGCAGCGCACAGGGCGGAGGCACTGAAGCTTTCTTT.

This chain links TRBV18 with TRBJ1-4; D call uncertain. Trimming cost V 0 bases and J 7 bases, with 9 bases left between them. CDR1 is KGHSH and CDR2 is LQKENI in the germline V gene. The CDR3 totals 14 residues. CDR3 coding DNA: TGTGCCAGCTCACCACCTGGGCAGCCTGAAAAACTGTTTTTT. Protein sequence: CASSPPGQPEKLFF.

This clone was counted between two and nine times. This chain joins TRBV29-1 and TRBJ2-2, with 9 bases identical to TRBD1. The germline V gene encodes CDR1 SQVTM and CDR2 ANQGSEA. The length of the CDR3 is 14 residues. Trimming at V came to 8 bases and at J to 0 bases, leaving 4 bases not matched to a gene. CDR3 nucleotides: TGCAGCACAGGACAGGGGTCGAACACCGGGGAGCTGTTTTTT. This sequence encodes CSTGQGSNTGELFF.

This clone was found once. The V call is TRBV29-1, the J call TRBJ2-1; 8 nucleotides agree with TRBD1. The CDR3 covers 10 residues. Germline CDR1 and CDR2: SQVTM and ANQGSEA. Trimming removed 6 bases from V and 10 bases from J; junction bases left unmatched: 2. The CDR3: CSVRDREQFF. The CDR3 nucleotides are TGCAGCGTCCGGGACAGGGAGCAGTTCTTC.

V and J are TRBV4-1 and TRBJ2-1, with D possibly being TRBD1 (6 bases). Germline V lookup: CDR1 MGHRA, CDR2 YSYEKL. This CDR3 is built from 13 residues. With 0 bases removed from V and 13 bases from J, the gap between germline ends came to 13 bases. The DNA for the CDR3 is TGCGCCAGCAGCCAAGATGGTCTCAGGGGACAGTTCTTC. This codes for CASSQDGLRGQFF.

The chain carries TRBV6-5 and TRBJ2-7; 7 bases are shared with TRBD1. From germline, CDR1 is MNHEY and CDR2 SVGAGI. After removal of 2 bases from V and 3 bases from J, the junction contained 7 bases not matched to a gene. The CDR3 sequence is 15 residues long. CDR3 nucleotides: TGTGCCAGCAGTTACCGACAGGACAGGATCTACGAGCAGTACTTC. Its translation is CASSYRQDRIYEQYF.

The V and J genes are TRBV6-5 and TRBJ1-2; 7 bases line up with TRBD1. V lost 0 bases and J lost 2; bases outside the gene matches: 0. The CDR3 runs to 14 residues. The germline CDR1 and CDR2 sequences are MNHEY and SVGAGI. The CDR3 region has the DNA TGTGCCAGCAGTTACTCGGGACAGAACTATGGCTACACCTTC. It translates to CASSYSGQNYGYTF.

The DNA for the CDR3 is TGTGCCAGCATCGCAGGGGAGAGTGGAAACACCATATATTTT. This codes for CASIAGESGNTIYF. This chain joins TRBV27 and TRBJ1-3; D may be TRBD1 (6 bases). Germline CDR1 and CDR2: MNHEY and SMNVEV (reference sequence). Deletions cut 7 bases from V and 3 bases from J, with 13 bases between. The CDR3 covers 14 residues.